This T cell receptor beta chain was captured in a study of T cell repertoires and HLA-DP antigens. Study summary: Donors were two male and one female, aged 18-to-29 to 60-to-69. Sorted CD137+CD4+ samples averaged roughly 200 ng DNA; pre-culture CD4+ samples, approximately 1,200 ng.

A remark on this clone: No antigen is known for it.

The PCR primers covered 54 TRBV and 13 TRBJ segments. Only in-frame clones appear in the TCRdb table, and some are missing; sequencing was by immunoSEQ multiplex PCR. In the table there are approximately 89,000 clones, around nine tenths of which are singletons. The study's findings and limits: A non-physiological HeLa system presented antigen to total CD4+ responders.

The sequencing sample was made of CD4+ T cells from PBMCs. The clonotype was recovered from a man aged 45-60 years in good health and CMV-seronegative.

DNA for the CDR3: TGTGCCAGCAGTCTAAGGACAGGGGGCCGTGAGCAGTACTTC. Translation: CASSLRTGGREQYF. The chain recombines TRBV25-1 with TRBJ2-7, with 11 bases aligning to TRBD1. The V segment lost 5 bases and the J segment 7 bases; nucleotides outside the gene matches: 7. The CDR3 is 14 residues long. Germline values: CDR1 MGHDK, CDR2 SYGVNS.